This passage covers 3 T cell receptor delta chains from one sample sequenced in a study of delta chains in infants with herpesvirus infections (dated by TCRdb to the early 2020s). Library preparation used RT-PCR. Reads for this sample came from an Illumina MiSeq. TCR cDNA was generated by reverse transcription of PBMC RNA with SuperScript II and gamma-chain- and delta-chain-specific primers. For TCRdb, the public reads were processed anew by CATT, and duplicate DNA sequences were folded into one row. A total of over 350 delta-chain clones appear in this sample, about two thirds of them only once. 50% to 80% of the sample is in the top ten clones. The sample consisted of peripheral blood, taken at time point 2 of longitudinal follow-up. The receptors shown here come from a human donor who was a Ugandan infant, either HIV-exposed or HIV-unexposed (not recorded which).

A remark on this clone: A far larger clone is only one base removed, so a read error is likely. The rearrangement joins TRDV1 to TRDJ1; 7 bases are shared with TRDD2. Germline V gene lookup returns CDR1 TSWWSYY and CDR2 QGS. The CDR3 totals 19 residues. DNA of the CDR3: TGTGCTCTTAGGGAGCTTTCCTACCAGTCTGGTATGTACACCGATAAACTCATCTTT. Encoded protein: CALRELSYQSGMYTDKLIF.

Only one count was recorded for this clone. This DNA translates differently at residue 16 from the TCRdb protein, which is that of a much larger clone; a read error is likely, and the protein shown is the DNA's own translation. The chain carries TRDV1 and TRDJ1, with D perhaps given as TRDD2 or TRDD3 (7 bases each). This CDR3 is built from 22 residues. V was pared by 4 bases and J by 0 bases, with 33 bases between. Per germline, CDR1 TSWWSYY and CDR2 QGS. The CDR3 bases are TGTGCTCTTGGGGTTCCTACCCCCAGGGGCGGGATACACCTCCTGCACACCGATAAACTCATCTTT. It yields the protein CALGVPTPRGGIHLLHTDKLIF.

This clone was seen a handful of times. The CDR3 is CALGELLPLSWGRAQLFF. CDR3 nucleotides: TGTGCTCTTGGGGAACTCCTTCCACTTAGCTGGGGGAGAGCACAACTCTTCTTT. The J gene is TRDJ2, the V gene TRDV1; 8 bases agree with TRDD3. The germline gives CDR1 TSWWSYY, CDR2 QGS. Trimming took 0 bases from V and 7 from J; bases not matched to a gene: 13. The CDR3 totals 18 residues.